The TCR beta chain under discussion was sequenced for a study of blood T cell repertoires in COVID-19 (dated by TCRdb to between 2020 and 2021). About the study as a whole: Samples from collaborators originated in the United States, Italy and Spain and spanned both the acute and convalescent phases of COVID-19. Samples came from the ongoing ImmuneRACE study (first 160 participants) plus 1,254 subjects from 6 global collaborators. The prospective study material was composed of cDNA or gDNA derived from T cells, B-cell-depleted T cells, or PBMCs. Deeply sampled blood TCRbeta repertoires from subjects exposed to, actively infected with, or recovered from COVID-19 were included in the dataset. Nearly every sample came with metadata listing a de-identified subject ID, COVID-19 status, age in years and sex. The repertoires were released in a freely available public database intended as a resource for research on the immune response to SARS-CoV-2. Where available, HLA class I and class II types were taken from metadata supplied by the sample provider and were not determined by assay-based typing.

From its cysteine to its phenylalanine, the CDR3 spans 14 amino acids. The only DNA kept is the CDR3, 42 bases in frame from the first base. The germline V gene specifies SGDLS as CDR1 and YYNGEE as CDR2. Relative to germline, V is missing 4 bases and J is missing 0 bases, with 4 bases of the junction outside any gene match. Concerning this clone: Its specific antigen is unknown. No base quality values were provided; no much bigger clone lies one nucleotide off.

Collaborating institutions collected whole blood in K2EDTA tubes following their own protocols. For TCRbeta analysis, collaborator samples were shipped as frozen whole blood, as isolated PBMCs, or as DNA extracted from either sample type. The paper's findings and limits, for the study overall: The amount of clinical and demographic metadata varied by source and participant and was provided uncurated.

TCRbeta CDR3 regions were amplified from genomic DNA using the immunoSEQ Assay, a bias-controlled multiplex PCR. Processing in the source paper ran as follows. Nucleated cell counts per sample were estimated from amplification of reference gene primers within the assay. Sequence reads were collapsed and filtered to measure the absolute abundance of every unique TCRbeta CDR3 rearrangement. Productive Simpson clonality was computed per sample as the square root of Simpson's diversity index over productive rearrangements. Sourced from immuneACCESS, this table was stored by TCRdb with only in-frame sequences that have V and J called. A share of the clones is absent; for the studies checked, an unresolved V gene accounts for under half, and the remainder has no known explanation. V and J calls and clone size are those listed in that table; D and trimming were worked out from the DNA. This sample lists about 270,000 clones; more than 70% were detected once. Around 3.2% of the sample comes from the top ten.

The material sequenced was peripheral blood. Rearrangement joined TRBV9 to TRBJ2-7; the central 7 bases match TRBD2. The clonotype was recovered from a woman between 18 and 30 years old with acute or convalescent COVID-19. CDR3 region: CASSQAGSSYEQYF. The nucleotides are TGTGCCAGCAGCCAAGCGGGGAGCTCCTACGAGCAGTACTTC.